This is a list of T cell receptor beta chains from one sample in a study of blood T cells in healthy people across ages. TCRdb called the 5' RACE reads again in MiXCR, with one record for every CDR3 protein. The repertoire includes approximately 730,000 distinct CDR3 sequences, roughly 50% of them detected once, and approximately 40% sits in the top ten. Material for sequencing was blood. The receptors shown here come from a man at least 80 years old in good health. Each CDR3 is given with its conserved first and last residue. The D gene is left open where the match is weak. A row's size may be missing; if present it is once, few, many or a size class.

d_call: TRBD2
j_call: TRBJ2-5
v_call: TRBV20-1
clone_size: NA
cdr3_nt: TGCAGTGCTAGAGGGTCTAGCGGGAGGGAGACCCAGTACTTC
cdr3_aa: CSARGSSGRETQYF

d_call: NA
j_call: TRBJ2-7
v_call: TRBV5-1
clone_size: NA
cdr3_nt: TGCGCCAGCAGCTTGGGAGAGACTGGGGGCTACGAGCAGTACTTC
cdr3_aa: CASSLGETGGYEQYF

d_call: NA
j_call: TRBJ1-1
v_call: TRBV20-1
clone_size: few
cdr3_nt: TGCAGTGCTAGAGATGGGACTGAAGCTTTCTTT
cdr3_aa: CSARDGTEAFF

d_call: NA
j_call: TRBJ1-6
v_call: TRBV7-3
clone_size: NA
cdr3_nt: TGTGCCAGCAGCAAGACCCGGGATTCACCCCTCCACTTT
cdr3_aa: CASSKTRDSPLHF

d_call: NA
j_call: TRBJ2-4
v_call: TRBV20-1
clone_size: NA
cdr3_nt: TGCAGTGCTAGAGGGGCAGCAGGGTCCGAGCAGTGCTTC
cdr3_aa: CSARGAAGSEQCF

d_call: NA
j_call: TRBJ1-2
v_call: TRBV6-6
clone_size: NA
cdr3_nt: TGTGCCAGCAGTGACTCGAGGGGGTTTGGCTACACCTTC
cdr3_aa: CASSDSRGFGYTF

d_call: NA
j_call: TRBJ2-6
v_call: TRBV7-9
clone_size: once
cdr3_nt: TGTGCCAGCAGCGGGGGGGACAGAAGCTCTGGGGCCAACGTCCTGACTTTC
cdr3_aa: CASSGGDRSSGANVLTF

d_call: NA
j_call: TRBJ2-3
v_call: TRBV9
clone_size: NA
cdr3_nt: TGTGCCAGCAGCGATGGTCCTAGAATGGATACGCAGTATTTT
cdr3_aa: CASSDGPRMDTQYF

d_call: TRBD2
j_call: TRBJ2-5
v_call: TRBV10-1
clone_size: NA
cdr3_nt: TGCGCCAGCAGTGAGTCGGTAGCGGGAGGATCCGACGGCCAGTACTTC
cdr3_aa: CASSESVAGGSDGQYF

d_call: TRBD1
j_call: TRBJ2-4
v_call: TRBV20-1
clone_size: NA
cdr3_nt: TGCAGTGCTCAATCTCCCAGGGGGTCGGGCATTCAGTACTTC
cdr3_aa: CSAQSPRGSGIQYF

d_call: NA
j_call: TRBJ1-2
v_call: TRBV2
clone_size: few
cdr3_nt: TGTGCCAGCAGTGAATTTGCGTCAGGGGAAGGAAACTATGGCTACACCTTC
cdr3_aa: CASSEFASGEGNYGYTF

d_call: TRBD1
j_call: TRBJ2-7
v_call: TRBV5-1
clone_size: few
cdr3_nt: TGCGCCAGCAGACGGGACAGCAACTACGAGCAGTACTTC
cdr3_aa: CASRRDSNYEQYF

d_call: NA
j_call: TRBJ2-1
v_call: TRBV29-1
clone_size: NA
cdr3_nt: TGCAGCGCGAAGCGGATCGACAATGAGCAGTTCTTC
cdr3_aa: CSAKRIDNEQFF

d_call: TRBD1
j_call: TRBJ1-2
v_call: TRBV24-1
clone_size: NA
cdr3_nt: TGTGCCACCAGTCCTGGGACAGCAGACTATGGCTGCACCTTC
cdr3_aa: CATSPGTADYGCTF

d_call: TRBD2
j_call: TRBJ2-7
v_call: TRBV12-3/TRBV12-4
clone_size: few
cdr3_nt: TGTGCCAGCAGTTTAGAGCGGGATCGCCACGAGCAGTACTTC
cdr3_aa: CASSLERDRHEQYF

d_call: TRBD1
j_call: TRBJ2-4
v_call: TRBV9
clone_size: NA
cdr3_nt: TGTGCCAGCAGCGTAGGCGGGACAGGCTCCCAACGGCAGTACTTC
cdr3_aa: CASSVGGTGSQRQYF

d_call: NA
j_call: TRBJ1-5
v_call: TRBV6-1
clone_size: few
cdr3_nt: TGTGCCAGCAGTGAAGGAACAAGTAGCAATCAGCCCCAGCATTTT
cdr3_aa: CASSEGTSSNQPQHF

d_call: NA
j_call: TRBJ2-1
v_call: TRBV29-1
clone_size: many
cdr3_nt: TGCAGCGTTGATTTCCCAGGGTTCGGTGAGCAGTTCTTC
cdr3_aa: CSVDFPGFGEQFF

d_call: NA
j_call: TRBJ2-3
v_call: TRBV4-2
clone_size: NA
cdr3_nt: TGTGCCAGCAGCCAAGAGTGGGTAGGTGTGGATACGCAGTATTTT
cdr3_aa: CASSQEWVGVDTQYF

d_call: NA
j_call: TRBJ2-7
v_call: TRBV29-1
clone_size: NA
cdr3_nt: TGCAGCGCCACAGCCGCCTACGAGCAGTACTTC
cdr3_aa: CSATAAYEQYF

d_call: TRBD2
j_call: TRBJ2-5
v_call: TRBV20-1
clone_size: NA
cdr3_nt: TGCAGTGCTTCAGATAGCGGGAGGGCCGAAGAGACCCAGTACTTC
cdr3_aa: CSASDSGRAEETQYF

d_call: NA
j_call: TRBJ2-1
v_call: TRBV18
clone_size: NA
cdr3_nt: TGTGCCGGCTCAGAGGGGCCGAGCTCCTACAATGAGCAGTTCTTC
cdr3_aa: CAGSEGPSSYNEQFF

d_call: TRBD2
j_call: TRBJ2-2
v_call: TRBV12-3/TRBV12-4
clone_size: NA
cdr3_nt: TGTGCCAGCAGCACCTGGCTAGCGGGAGGACAGACAAACACCGGGGAGCTGTTTTTT
cdr3_aa: CASSTWLAGGQTNTGELFF

d_call: TRBD1
j_call: TRBJ1-1
v_call: TRBV7-2
clone_size: NA
cdr3_nt: TGTGCCAGCAGCCCCTCTGGGGACAGGTCCAAAGCTTTCTTT
cdr3_aa: CASSPSGDRSKAFF

d_call: TRBD1
j_call: TRBJ2-7
v_call: TRBV2
clone_size: NA
cdr3_nt: TGTGCCAGCAGCCCGAGACAGGGGGACTATGGGCAGTACTTC
cdr3_aa: CASSPRQGDYGQYF

d_call: TRBD2
j_call: TRBJ2-5
v_call: TRBV9
clone_size: NA
cdr3_nt: TGTGCCAGCAGCGTAGTAGGGGAGGGTGTTAATGAGCAGTACTTC
cdr3_aa: CASSVVGEGVNEQYF

d_call: NA
j_call: TRBJ2-1
v_call: TRBV28
clone_size: few
cdr3_nt: TGTGCCAGCATGGGGAGTAGATCCTACAATGAGCAGTTCTTC
cdr3_aa: CASMGSRSYNEQFF

d_call: NA
j_call: TRBJ2-6
v_call: TRBV6-6
clone_size: NA
cdr3_nt: TGTGCCAGCATAGGATGGTCTGGGGCCAACGTCCTGACTTTC
cdr3_aa: CASIGWSGANVLTF

d_call: NA
j_call: TRBJ2-7
v_call: TRBV5-1
clone_size: many
cdr3_nt: TGCGCCAGCAGGCCCTCAGGACTGAGTTCGATGGAGCAGTACTTC
cdr3_aa: CASRPSGLSSMEQYF

d_call: TRBD1
j_call: TRBJ2-7
v_call: TRBV6-5
clone_size: few
cdr3_nt: TGTGCCAGCAGTTACTCTGGGACAGGGGGCTACGAGCAGTACTTC
cdr3_aa: CASSYSGTGGYEQYF

d_call: TRBD1
j_call: TRBJ1-6
v_call: TRBV5-1
clone_size: NA
cdr3_nt: TGCGCCAGCAGTAAGGGGGCAGAAGATAATTCACCCCTCCACTTT
cdr3_aa: CASSKGAEDNSPLHF

d_call: NA
j_call: TRBJ2-7
v_call: TRBV5-5
clone_size: NA
cdr3_nt: TGTGCCAGCAGCTTGGGAGCCCCGGGGGAGCAGTACTTC
cdr3_aa: CASSLGAPGEQYF

d_call: NA
j_call: TRBJ2-3
v_call: TRBV9
clone_size: NA
cdr3_nt: TGTGCCAGCAGCGTAGCGTCCCCAGATACGCAGTATTTT
cdr3_aa: CASSVASPDTQYF

d_call: NA
j_call: TRBJ2-5
v_call: TRBV29-1
clone_size: few
cdr3_nt: TGCAGCGTCAACCGAGATCCGACCGGAGAGACCCAGTACTTC
cdr3_aa: CSVNRDPTGETQYF

d_call: NA
j_call: TRBJ1-2
v_call: TRBV6-6
clone_size: NA
cdr3_nt: TGTGCCAGCAGTTACGGGTTAGAGATGGGCTACACCTTC
cdr3_aa: CASSYGLEMGYTF

d_call: TRBD2
j_call: TRBJ2-4
v_call: TRBV20-1
clone_size: NA
cdr3_nt: TGCAGTGCTAGAGATCTCACCGGGAGGGAGCAGTACTTC
cdr3_aa: CSARDLTGREQYF

d_call: NA
j_call: TRBJ1-1
v_call: TRBV14
clone_size: NA
cdr3_nt: TGTGCCAGCAGCTCGCTGGGGGGGAAGAACACTGAAGCTTTCTTT
cdr3_aa: CASSSLGGKNTEAFF

d_call: TRBD1
j_call: TRBJ1-2
v_call: TRBV5-1
clone_size: NA
cdr3_nt: TGCGCCAGCAGGGGTCCTGACAGGGAGGACTATGGCTACACCTTC
cdr3_aa: CASRGPDREDYGYTF

d_call: NA
j_call: TRBJ2-1
v_call: TRBV10-3
clone_size: NA
cdr3_nt: TGTGCCATCCCCGGTAAAAGGAGCAATGAGCAGTTCTTC
cdr3_aa: CAIPGKRSNEQFF

d_call: TRBD1
j_call: TRBJ2-3
v_call: TRBV27
clone_size: NA
cdr3_nt: TGTGCCAGCAGGAAGGGGGCGAAAGATACGCAGTATTTT
cdr3_aa: CASRKGAKDTQYF

d_call: NA
j_call: TRBJ1-6
v_call: TRBV7-2
clone_size: NA
cdr3_nt: TGTGCCAGCAGCCCCATGCGGCTGGGGAACGTCGGGAATTCACCCCTCCACTTT
cdr3_aa: CASSPMRLGNVGNSPLHF

d_call: TRBD1
j_call: TRBJ2-7
v_call: TRBV20-1
clone_size: NA
cdr3_nt: TGCAGTGCTCACCACGGGGACAGGGCGGTCGAGCAGTACTTC
cdr3_aa: CSAHHGDRAVEQYF

d_call: TRBD1
j_call: TRBJ2-5
v_call: TRBV7-2
clone_size: few
cdr3_nt: TGTGCCAGCAGCCTTAGGGACAGACCTCAAGAGACCCAGTACTTC
cdr3_aa: CASSLRDRPQETQYF

d_call: NA
j_call: TRBJ2-7
v_call: TRBV18
clone_size: NA
cdr3_nt: TGTGCCAGCTCACCCCTGCGCTACGAGCAGTACTTC
cdr3_aa: CASSPLRYEQYF

d_call: NA
j_call: TRBJ1-2
v_call: TRBV27
clone_size: NA
cdr3_nt: TGTGCCAGCAGTTTAATGGGGGGCTTCGGTTCTAACTATGGCTACACCTTC
cdr3_aa: CASSLMGGFGSNYGYTF

d_call: NA
j_call: TRBJ1-2
v_call: TRBV6-1
clone_size: NA
cdr3_nt: TGTGCCAGCATATTGGGTGGGCCGAGGGGGGGCAACGATGGCTACACCTTC
cdr3_aa: CASILGGPRGGNDGYTF

d_call: TRBD2
j_call: TRBJ2-6
v_call: TRBV7-6
clone_size: NA
cdr3_nt: TGTGCCAGCAGCTTAACGGTGGTAGCGGGAGGACCTGGGGCCAACGTCCTGACTTTC
cdr3_aa: CASSLTVVAGGPGANVLTF